These T cell receptor beta chains were read from a single sample in a study of T cell responses to AZD1222 COVID-19 vaccine. Profiled with immunoSEQ multiplex PCR; TCRdb holds only in-frame clones, not every one. The table records some 94,000 clones, approximately 90% of them present only once. Sequenced material: peripheral blood, taken on day 0 of AZD1222 vaccination. These receptors came from an adult in good health. Each CDR3 is given with its conserved first and last residue. D genes are given only for firm matches. Rows may omit the clone size; those that give it use once, few, many or a size class.

d_gene: TRBD1
v_gene: TRBV25-1
abundance: .
j_gene: TRBJ1-4
CDR3aa: CASSVNRGRGNEKLFF
CDR3nt: TGTGCCAGCAGTGTTAACAGGGGGCGAGGTAATGAAAAACTGTTTTTT

d_gene: TRBD2
v_gene: TRBV10-3
abundance: .
j_gene: TRBJ2-1
CDR3aa: CAISDLAGGDYNEQFF
CDR3nt: TGTGCCATCAGTGATCTAGCGGGGGGGGATTACAATGAGCAGTTCTTC

d_gene: .
v_gene: TRBV18
abundance: .
j_gene: TRBJ2-5
CDR3aa: CASSPGKKETQYF
CDR3nt: TGTGCCAGCTCACCAGGCAAAAAAGAGACCCAGTACTTC

d_gene: TRBD2
v_gene: TRBV7-9
abundance: .
j_gene: TRBJ2-5
CDR3aa: CASSVSSGRETQYF
CDR3nt: TGTGCCAGCAGCGTATCTAGCGGGAGGGAGACCCAGTACTTC

d_gene: .
v_gene: TRBV6-5
abundance: .
j_gene: TRBJ1-1
CDR3aa: CASSYSSGEMNTEAFF
CDR3nt: TGTGCCAGCAGTTACTCTTCTGGAGAGATGAACACTGAAGCTTTCTTT

d_gene: .
v_gene: TRBV12-3/TRBV12-4
abundance: few
j_gene: TRBJ2-3
CDR3aa: CASTLRGRDTQYF
CDR3nt: TGTGCCAGCACTTTGCGGGGGCGGGATACGCAGTATTTT

d_gene: .
v_gene: TRBV11-2
abundance: .
j_gene: TRBJ1-1
CDR3aa: CASSFATRGKNTEAFF
CDR3nt: TGTGCCAGCAGCTTTGCCACAAGGGGGAAGAACACTGAAGCTTTCTTT

d_gene: TRBD2
v_gene: TRBV4-1
abundance: .
j_gene: TRBJ2-1
CDR3aa: CASSQPTSGSFNEQFF
CDR3nt: TGCGCCAGCAGCCAACCAACTAGCGGGAGTTTCAATGAGCAGTTCTTC

d_gene: TRBD1
v_gene: TRBV11-3
abundance: .
j_gene: TRBJ2-1
CDR3aa: CASSFIGGTYNEQFF
CDR3nt: TGTGCCAGCAGCTTTATAGGGGGCACCTACAATGAGCAGTTCTTC

d_gene: TRBD1
v_gene: TRBV27
abundance: .
j_gene: TRBJ2-2
CDR3aa: CASSLLDRGLAGELFF
CDR3nt: TGTGCCAGCAGTCTCCTGGACAGGGGGCTCGCCGGGGAGCTGTTTTTT

d_gene: .
v_gene: TRBV27
abundance: .
j_gene: TRBJ2-3
CDR3aa: CASSFGDMADTQYF
CDR3nt: TGTGCCAGCAGTTTCGGAGATATGGCAGATACGCAGTATTTT

d_gene: TRBD2
v_gene: TRBV27
abundance: .
j_gene: TRBJ2-1
CDR3aa: CASRTFRASGNNEQFF
CDR3nt: TGTGCCAGCAGAACCTTTCGGGCTAGCGGCAACAATGAGCAGTTCTTC

d_gene: .
v_gene: TRBV9
abundance: .
j_gene: TRBJ1-6
CDR3aa: CASSVDGESSYNSPLHF
CDR3nt: TGTGCCAGCAGCGTAGACGGGGAGAGCTCCTATAATTCACCCCTCCACTTT

d_gene: .
v_gene: TRBV25-1
abundance: .
j_gene: TRBJ2-7
CDR3aa: CASSGGSYEQYF
CDR3nt: TGTGCCAGCAGTGGGGGGTCCTACGAGCAGTACTTC

d_gene: .
v_gene: TRBV27
abundance: .
j_gene: TRBJ1-1
CDR3aa: CATGSVGTEAFF
CDR3nt: TGTGCCACCGGATCTGTAGGCACTGAAGCTTTCTTT

d_gene: .
v_gene: TRBV12-3/TRBV12-4
abundance: .
j_gene: TRBJ1-2
CDR3aa: CASSLNRNYGYTF
CDR3nt: TGTGCCAGCAGTTTAAACAGGAACTATGGCTACACCTTC

d_gene: TRBD1
v_gene: TRBV6-2/TRBV6-3
abundance: once
j_gene: TRBJ1-5
CDR3aa: CASSPLGQIRNQPQHF
CDR3nt: TGTGCCAGCAGCCCCCTGGGACAGATACGCAATCAGCCCCAGCATTTT

d_gene: TRBD1
v_gene: TRBV6-6
abundance: once
j_gene: TRBJ1-3
CDR3aa: CASSPVTQGSGNTIYF
CDR3nt: TGTGCCAGCAGTCCCGTTACACAGGGGTCTGGAAACACCATATATTTT

d_gene: .
v_gene: TRBV6-5
abundance: .
j_gene: TRBJ1-6
CDR3aa: CASRITAYNSPLHF
CDR3nt: TGTGCCAGCAGGATAACAGCGTATAATTCACCCCTCCACTTT

d_gene: TRBD2
v_gene: TRBV7-7
abundance: few
j_gene: TRBJ2-2
CDR3aa: CASSSASGRNTGELFF
CDR3nt: TGTGCTAGCAGCTCAGCTAGCGGGAGGAACACCGGGGAGCTGTTTTTT

d_gene: .
v_gene: TRBV5-6
abundance: .
j_gene: TRBJ2-3
CDR3aa: CASSKDWGDTDTQYF
CDR3nt: TGTGCCAGCAGCAAGGACTGGGGCGACACAGATACGCAGTATTTT

d_gene: TRBD1
v_gene: TRBV7-2
abundance: .
j_gene: TRBJ1-4
CDR3aa: CASSPDRGMGDEKLFF
CDR3nt: TGTGCCAGCAGCCCAGACAGGGGGATGGGGGATGAAAAACTGTTTTTT

d_gene: TRBD2
v_gene: TRBV7-3
abundance: .
j_gene: TRBJ2-7
CDR3aa: CASSPSRTSVYEQYF
CDR3nt: TGTGCCAGCAGCCCGTCTAGGACTAGTGTCTACGAGCAGTACTTC

d_gene: TRBD2
v_gene: TRBV5-1
abundance: once
j_gene: TRBJ2-3
CDR3aa: CASSRDYPTDTQYF
CDR3nt: TGCGCCAGCAGCCGGGACTATCCCACAGATACGCAGTATTTT

d_gene: .
v_gene: TRBV5-1
abundance: .
j_gene: TRBJ2-2
CDR3aa: CASGQTRQGGHTGELFF
CDR3nt: TGTGCCAGCGGACAGACCAGACAGGGAGGGCACACCGGGGAGCTGTTTTTT

d_gene: .
v_gene: TRBV4-1
abundance: .
j_gene: TRBJ1-2
CDR3aa: CASSQDFIQDYGYTF
CDR3nt: TGCGCCAGCAGCCAAGATTTTATACAAGACTATGGCTACACCTTC

d_gene: .
v_gene: TRBV24-1
abundance: .
j_gene: TRBJ1-6
CDR3aa: CATSDDRTGKLTYNSPLHF
CDR3nt: TGTGCCACCAGTGACGATCGTACAGGGAAATTAACCTATAATTCACCCCTCCACTTT

d_gene: TRBD2
v_gene: TRBV24-1
abundance: once
j_gene: TRBJ2-1
CDR3aa: CATSDHIKTSGSGTARDEQFF
CDR3nt: TGTGCCACCAGTGACCATATTAAGACTAGCGGGAGTGGTACTGCCAGGGATGAGCAGTTCTTC

d_gene: .
v_gene: TRBV6-5
abundance: .
j_gene: TRBJ1-2
CDR3aa: CASSQDSLGIYGYTF
CDR3nt: TGTGCCAGCAGTCAGGACAGTCTAGGTATCTATGGCTACACCTTC

d_gene: .
v_gene: TRBV2
abundance: .
j_gene: TRBJ2-1
CDR3aa: CASSEGDIEQFF
CDR3nt: TGTGCCAGCAGTGAAGGGGATATTGAGCAGTTCTTC

d_gene: .
v_gene: TRBV11-2
abundance: .
j_gene: TRBJ1-1
CDR3aa: CASSLSPNTEAFF
CDR3nt: TGTGCCAGCAGCTTGTCCCCGAACACTGAAGCTTTCTTT

d_gene: .
v_gene: TRBV9
abundance: .
j_gene: TRBJ2-5
CDR3aa: CASSPSARDEETQYF
CDR3nt: TGTGCCAGCAGCCCTTCGGCGCGGGATGAAGAGACCCAGTACTTC

d_gene: .
v_gene: TRBV11-3
abundance: .
j_gene: TRBJ2-1
CDR3aa: CASSTPDFHSYNEQFF
CDR3nt: TGTGCCAGCAGCACGCCGGACTTCCACTCCTACAATGAGCAGTTCTTC

d_gene: .
v_gene: TRBV2
abundance: .
j_gene: TRBJ1-5
CDR3aa: CASTQGARGNQPQHF
CDR3nt: TGTGCCAGCACCCAAGGGGCTCGGGGCAATCAGCCCCAGCATTTT

d_gene: .
v_gene: TRBV5-1
abundance: .
j_gene: TRBJ2-3
CDR3aa: CASSLEALGSDTQYF
CDR3nt: TGCGCCAGCAGCTTGGAGGCTCTGGGGTCAGATACGCAGTATTTT

d_gene: .
v_gene: TRBV29-1
abundance: .
j_gene: TRBJ2-5
CDR3aa: CSVEDIGADTRYDYF
CDR3nt: TGCAGCGTTGAAGATATAGGGGCGGACACTCGGTATGATTACTTC

d_gene: .
v_gene: TRBV4-3
abundance: once
j_gene: TRBJ2-2
CDR3aa: CASSQGTVNTGELFF
CDR3nt: TGCGCCAGCAGCCAAGGGACAGTGAACACCGGGGAGCTGTTTTTT

d_gene: .
v_gene: TRBV7-9
abundance: .
j_gene: TRBJ1-6
CDR3aa: CASSLVAPFSPLHF
CDR3nt: TGTGCCAGCAGCTTAGTGGCTCCCTTTTCACCCCTCCACTTT

d_gene: TRBD2
v_gene: TRBV11-2
abundance: .
j_gene: TRBJ2-3
CDR3aa: CASSLLAGDGRQYF
CDR3nt: TGTGCCAGCAGCTTACTAGCGGGGGATGGAAGGCAGTATTTT

d_gene: .
v_gene: TRBV13
abundance: .
j_gene: TRBJ1-2
CDR3aa: CASSLWAANYGYTF
CDR3nt: TGTGCCAGCAGCTTATGGGCCGCTAACTATGGCTACACCTTC

d_gene: .
v_gene: TRBV7-3
abundance: once
j_gene: TRBJ1-1
CDR3aa: CASSPTQGGGAFF
CDR3nt: TGTGCCAGCAGCCCGACGCAGGGTGGTGGGGCTTTCTTT

d_gene: .
v_gene: TRBV7-9
abundance: .
j_gene: TRBJ1-1
CDR3aa: CASSRDVSQAFF
CDR3nt: TGTGCCAGCAGCCGGGACGTCTCTCAAGCTTTCTTT

d_gene: TRBD2
v_gene: TRBV10-1
abundance: .
j_gene: TRBJ2-3
CDR3aa: CASSEEPRLAGAPGTQYF
CDR3nt: TGCGCCAGCAGTGAGGAACCTCGACTAGCGGGGGCTCCGGGTACGCAGTATTTT

d_gene: TRBD2
v_gene: TRBV6-5
abundance: few
j_gene: TRBJ2-7
CDR3aa: CASSYLAGGDYEQYF
CDR3nt: TGTGCCAGCAGTTATTTGGCGGGGGGGGACTACGAGCAGTACTTC

d_gene: .
v_gene: TRBV29-1
abundance: .
j_gene: TRBJ2-5
CDR3aa: CSVGEETQYF
CDR3nt: TGCAGCGTTGGCGAAGAGACCCAGTACTTC

d_gene: .
v_gene: TRBV6-5
abundance: .
j_gene: TRBJ1-1
CDR3aa: CASRGGGYTEAFF
CDR3nt: TGTGCCAGCAGGGGGGGAGGGTACACTGAAGCTTTCTTT

d_gene: .
v_gene: TRBV9
abundance: .
j_gene: TRBJ1-5
CDR3aa: CASSVSGLDNQPQHF
CDR3nt: TGTGCCAGCAGCGTATCAGGGCTGGACAATCAGCCCCAGCATTTT

d_gene: TRBD1
v_gene: TRBV5-6
abundance: once
j_gene: TRBJ2-3
CDR3aa: CASSFGSGGTDTQYF
CDR3nt: TGTGCCAGCAGCTTTGGGTCAGGGGGTACAGATACGCAGTATTTT

d_gene: TRBD1
v_gene: TRBV11-2
abundance: .
j_gene: TRBJ2-1
CDR3aa: CASSLIPWTGSYNEQFF
CDR3nt: TGTGCCAGCAGCTTGATCCCATGGACAGGATCCTACAATGAGCAGTTCTTC

d_gene: .
v_gene: TRBV29-1
abundance: .
j_gene: TRBJ1-1
CDR3aa: CSVDLPGRNTEAFF
CDR3nt: TGCAGCGTTGATTTACCGGGGAGGAACACTGAAGCTTTCTTT

d_gene: TRBD1
v_gene: TRBV7-8
abundance: .
j_gene: TRBJ1-6
CDR3aa: CASSSRQGINSPLHF
CDR3nt: TGTGCCAGCAGCTCCCGACAGGGGATAAATTCACCCCTCCACTTT

d_gene: .
v_gene: TRBV20-1
abundance: .
j_gene: TRBJ2-1
CDR3aa: CSASDRIGGYNEQFF
CDR3nt: TGCAGTGCTAGTGACAGAATCGGGGGCTACAATGAGCAGTTCTTC

d_gene: .
v_gene: TRBV11-2
abundance: .
j_gene: TRBJ1-4
CDR3aa: CASSFGTTNEKLFF
CDR3nt: TGTGCCAGCAGCTTCGGGACAACTAATGAAAAACTGTTTTTT

d_gene: .
v_gene: TRBV5-1
abundance: .
j_gene: TRBJ1-6
CDR3aa: CASSRKENSPLHF
CDR3nt: TGCGCCAGCAGCCGAAAGGAGAATTCACCCCTCCACTTT

d_gene: .
v_gene: TRBV4-3
abundance: .
j_gene: TRBJ2-1
CDR3aa: CASSQEAPDEQFF
CDR3nt: TGCGCCAGCAGCCAAGAGGCCCCCGATGAGCAGTTCTTC

d_gene: .
v_gene: TRBV12-5
abundance: .
j_gene: TRBJ1-1
CDR3aa: CASAFSSTEAFF
CDR3nt: TGTGCTAGTGCCTTTAGCAGCACTGAAGCTTTCTTT

d_gene: .
v_gene: TRBV5-5
abundance: .
j_gene: TRBJ1-6
CDR3aa: CASSLEPGNPYNSPLHF
CDR3nt: TGTGCCAGCAGCTTGGAACCAGGGAACCCCTATAATTCACCCCTCCACTTT

d_gene: TRBD1
v_gene: TRBV7-2
abundance: .
j_gene: TRBJ2-5
CDR3aa: CASSPTTGGQETQYF
CDR3nt: TGTGCCAGCAGCCCTACCACAGGGGGCCAAGAGACCCAGTACTTC

d_gene: TRBD2
v_gene: TRBV13
abundance: .
j_gene: TRBJ2-3
CDR3aa: CASSQGWTSGRIGTDTQYF
CDR3nt: TGTGCCAGCAGCCAAGGCTGGACTAGCGGGAGGATAGGCACAGATACGCAGTATTTT

d_gene: .
v_gene: TRBV5-1
abundance: .
j_gene: TRBJ1-4
CDR3aa: CASSFQPVATNEKLFF
CDR3nt: TGCGCCAGCAGCTTCCAGCCAGTTGCAACTAATGAAAAACTGTTTTTT